The following is a T cell receptor beta chain sequence with its context. Original analysis: Amplification from reference gene primers served as the basis for estimated nucleated cell counts. Produced via immunoSEQ multiplex PCR; TCRdb's table is partial and in-frame only. That table supplies the V and J calls and clone size; D and trimming were determined from the DNA. In the table there are 150,000 to 200,000 clones, approximately 86% of which are singletons. CDR1 SEHNR and CDR2 FQNEAQ come from the germline V gene (reference sequence). Trimming stripped 3 bases from V and 1 base from J, with 13 bases between. The CDR3 length is 16 residues. The sample originates from a study of blood T cell repertoires in COVID-19. In the study overall: From the United States, Italy and Spain came samples of acute and convalescent COVID-19. PBMCs, B-cell-depleted T cells, or T cells were the source of the cDNA or gDNA that made up the material.

This receptor was obtained from a man aged 55 to 70 with acute or convalescent COVID-19. This chain uses TRBV7-9 with TRBJ2-4; maybe TRBD1 (6 bases). Sequenced sample: peripheral blood. Written as DNA, the CDR3 is TGTGCCAGCAGCTTCTTACAGGGCAGCGCCAAAAACATTCAGTACTTC. It encodes CASSFLQGSAKNIQYF.